Listed below are T cell receptor beta chains from one sample, sequenced in a study of blood T cells in healthy people across ages. Via MiXCR, TCRdb re-called the 5' RACE reads, giving one row per CDR3 protein. The sample contains around 650,000 distinct CDR3 sequences, approximately 40% of which appear only once. Material for sequencing was blood. These receptors were collected from a man at least 80 years old in good health. The CDR3 runs from the conserved cysteine through the conserved F or W. A D gene is named only where the DNA matches it firmly. The size of a clone is reported for some rows only, either as once, few or many, or as a class for expanded clones.

D	size	J	V	DNA	CDR3
.	few	TRBJ2-3	TRBV4-1	TGCGCCAGCAGCCAAGATGGATCGTGGGGAACAGATACGCAGTATTTT	CASSQDGSWGTDTQYF
TRBD1	few	TRBJ1-1	TRBV29-1	TGCAGCGTGGCTGCTGGACAGGCTGAAGCTTTCTTT	CSVAAGQAEAFF
.	.	TRBJ1-2	TRBV7-2	TGTGCCAGCAGCTTAGTTGTAGCGCAGGGCTATGGCTACACCTTC	CASSLVVAQGYGYTF
.	.	TRBJ2-3	TRBV5-4	TGTGCCAGCAGCCCAACGGGCGCGAAAAGCACAGATACGCAGTATTTT	CASSPTGAKSTDTQYF
.	.	TRBJ2-6	TRBV4-2	TGTGCCAGCAGCCAAGATTCGGGTTTTGAATCTGGGGTCGACGTCCTGACTTTC	CASSQDSGFESGVDVLTF
.	.	TRBJ2-2	TRBV12-3/TRBV12-4	TGTGCCAGCAGTTTGGGGGACACAACAAGATTGGAGCTGTTTTTT	CASSLGDTTRLELFF
.	few	TRBJ2-5	TRBV5-1	TGCGCCAGCAGCTTGGACCCTTTCCTAAAGCAAGAGACCCAGTACTTC	CASSLDPFLKQETQYF
.	.	TRBJ1-6	TRBV6-2/TRBV6-3	TGTGCCAGCAGTGGCGGACGAAATTCACCCCCCCACTTT	CASSGGRNSPPHF
TRBD2	.	TRBJ2-1	TRBV5-1	TGCGCCAGCAGACCAGCGGGGGACTACAATGAGCAGTTCTTC	CASRPAGDYNEQFF
TRBD1	.	TRBJ2-1	TRBV7-9	TGTGCCAGCAGCCGCCGGCAGGGGGCCTACAATGAGCAGTTCTTC	CASSRRQGAYNEQFF
.	few	TRBJ2-3	TRBV7-9	TGTGCCAGCAGCTTAGCGACGAGCGGCACCAAGAGGGCGCAGTATTTT	CASSLATSGTKRAQYF
TRBD2	.	TRBJ2-3	TRBV9	TGTGCCAGCAGCCCCCGGACTAGCGGGGTAACAGATACGCAGTATTTT	CASSPRTSGVTDTQYF
TRBD2	.	TRBJ2-3	TRBV6-4	TGTGCCAGCAGTGACAGTGGACTAGCGTCAGATACGCAGTATTTT	CASSDSGLASDTQYF
.	.	TRBJ2-5	TRBV7-2	TGTGCCAGCAGCTTAGAAATGGGGACCCAGTACTTC	CASSLEMGTQYF
.	few	TRBJ1-5	TRBV28	TGTGCCAGCAGTTTGGAGCGTCATAGCAATCAGCCCCAGCATTTT	CASSLERHSNQPQHF
TRBD1	.	TRBJ1-2	TRBV7-2	TGTGCCAGCAGCTTAGCGAGGGACAGCAGGAATGGCTACACCTTC	CASSLARDSRNGYTF
TRBD1	.	TRBJ2-5	TRBV5-6	TGTGCCAGCAGCTTCCCAGGGGGCGCGGTAGAGACCCAGTACTTC	CASSFPGGAVETQYF